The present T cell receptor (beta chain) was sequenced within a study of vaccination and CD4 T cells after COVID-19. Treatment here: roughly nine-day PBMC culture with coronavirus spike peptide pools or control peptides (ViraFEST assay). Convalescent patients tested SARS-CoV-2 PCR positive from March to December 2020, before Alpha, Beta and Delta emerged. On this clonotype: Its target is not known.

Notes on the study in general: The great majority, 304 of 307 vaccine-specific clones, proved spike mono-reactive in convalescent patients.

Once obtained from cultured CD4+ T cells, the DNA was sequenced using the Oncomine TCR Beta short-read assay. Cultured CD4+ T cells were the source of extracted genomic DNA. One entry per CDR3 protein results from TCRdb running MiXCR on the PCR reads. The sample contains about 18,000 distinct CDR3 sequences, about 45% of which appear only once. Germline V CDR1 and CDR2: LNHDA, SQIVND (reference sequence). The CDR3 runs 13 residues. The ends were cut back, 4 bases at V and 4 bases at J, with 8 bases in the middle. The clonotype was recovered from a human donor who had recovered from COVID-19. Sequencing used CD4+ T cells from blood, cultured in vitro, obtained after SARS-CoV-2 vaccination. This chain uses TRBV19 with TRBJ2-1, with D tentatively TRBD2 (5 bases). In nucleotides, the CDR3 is TGTGCCAGTAGTAAAGGGAGATACAATGAGCAGTTCTTC. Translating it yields CASSKGRYNEQFF.